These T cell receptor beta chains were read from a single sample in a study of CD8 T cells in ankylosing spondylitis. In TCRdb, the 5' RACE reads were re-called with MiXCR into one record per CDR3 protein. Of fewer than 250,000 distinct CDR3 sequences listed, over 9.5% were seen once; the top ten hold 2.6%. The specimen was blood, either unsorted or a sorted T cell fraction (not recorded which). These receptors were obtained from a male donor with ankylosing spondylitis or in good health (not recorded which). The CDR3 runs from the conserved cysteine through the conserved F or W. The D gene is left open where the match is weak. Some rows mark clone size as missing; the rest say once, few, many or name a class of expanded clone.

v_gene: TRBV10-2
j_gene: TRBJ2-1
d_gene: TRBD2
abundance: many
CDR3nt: TGCGCCAGCAAGTCGTCGGGACTAGCGTACCGGAGCTCCTACAATGAGCAGTTCTTC
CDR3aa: CASKSSGLAYRSSYNEQFF

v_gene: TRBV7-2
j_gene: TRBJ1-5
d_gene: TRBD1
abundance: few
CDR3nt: TGTGCCAGCGGTGGACAGGGGTACATTCAGCCCCAGCATTTT
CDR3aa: CASGGQGYIQPQHF

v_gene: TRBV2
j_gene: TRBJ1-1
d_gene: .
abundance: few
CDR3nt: TGTGCCAGCCTCTCAGGGGTGCCGGGCACTGAAGCTTTCTTT
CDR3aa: CASLSGVPGTEAFF

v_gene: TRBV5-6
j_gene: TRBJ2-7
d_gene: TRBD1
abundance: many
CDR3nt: TGTGCCAGCAGCGAGACAGGGAGCTCCTACGAGCAGTACTTC
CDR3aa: CASSETGSSYEQYF

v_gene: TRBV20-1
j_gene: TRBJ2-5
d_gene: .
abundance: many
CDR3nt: TGCAGTGCTAGATCCTTTCTAGGGTATGAGACCCAGTACTTC
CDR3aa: CSARSFLGYETQYF

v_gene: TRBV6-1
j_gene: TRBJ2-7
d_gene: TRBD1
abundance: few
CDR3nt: TGTGCCATCTGGGGGACAGGGTTCGTCGAGCAGTACTTC
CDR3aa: CAIWGTGFVEQYF

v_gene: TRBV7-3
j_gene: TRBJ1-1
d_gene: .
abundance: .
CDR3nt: TGTGCCAGCAGCTCCCCCCTTCGGACTGAAGCTTTCTTT
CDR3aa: CASSSPLRTEAFF

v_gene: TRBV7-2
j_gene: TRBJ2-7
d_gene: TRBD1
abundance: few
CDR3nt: TGTGCCAGCAGCTTCGACAGGGGGATCTACGAGCAGTACTTC
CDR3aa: CASSFDRGIYEQYF

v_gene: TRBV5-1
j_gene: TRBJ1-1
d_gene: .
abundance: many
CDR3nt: TGCGCCAGCAGCCGGGTCCTTAACACTGAAGCTTTCTTT
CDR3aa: CASSRVLNTEAFF

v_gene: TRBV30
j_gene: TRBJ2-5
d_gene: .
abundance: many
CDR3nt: TGTGCCTGGAGTGGTGGGTACCAAGAGACCCAGTACTTC
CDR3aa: CAWSGGYQETQYF

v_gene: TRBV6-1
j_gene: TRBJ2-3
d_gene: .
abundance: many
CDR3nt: TGTGCCAGCAGTACACCGGTCCCCGCCGCAGATACGCAGTATTTT
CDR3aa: CASSTPVPAADTQYF